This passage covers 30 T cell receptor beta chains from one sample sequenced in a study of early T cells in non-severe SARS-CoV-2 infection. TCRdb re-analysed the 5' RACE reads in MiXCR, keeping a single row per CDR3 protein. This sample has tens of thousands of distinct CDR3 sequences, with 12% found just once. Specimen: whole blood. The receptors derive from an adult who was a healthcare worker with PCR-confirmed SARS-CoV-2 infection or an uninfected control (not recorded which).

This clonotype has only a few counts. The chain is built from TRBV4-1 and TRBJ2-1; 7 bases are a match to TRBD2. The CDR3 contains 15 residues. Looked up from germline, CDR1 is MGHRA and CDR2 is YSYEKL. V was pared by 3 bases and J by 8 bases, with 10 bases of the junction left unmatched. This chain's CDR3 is CASSQGLAEEYEQFF. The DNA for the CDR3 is TGCGCCAGCAGCCAGGGGCTAGCGGAGGAGTATGAGCAGTTCTTC.

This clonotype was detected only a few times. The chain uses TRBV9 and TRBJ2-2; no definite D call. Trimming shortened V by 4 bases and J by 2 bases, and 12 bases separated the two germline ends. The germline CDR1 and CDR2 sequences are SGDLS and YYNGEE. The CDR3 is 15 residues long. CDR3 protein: CASSLLPVNTGELFF. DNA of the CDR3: TGTGCCAGCAGCCTTCTCCCCGTTAACACCGGGGAGCTGTTTTTT. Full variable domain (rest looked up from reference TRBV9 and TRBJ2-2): DSGVTQTPKHLITATGQRVTLRCSPRSGDLSVYWYQQSLDQGLQFLIQYYNGEERAKGNILERFSAQQFPDLHSELNLSSLELGDSALYFCASSLLPVNTGELFFGEGSRLTVL.

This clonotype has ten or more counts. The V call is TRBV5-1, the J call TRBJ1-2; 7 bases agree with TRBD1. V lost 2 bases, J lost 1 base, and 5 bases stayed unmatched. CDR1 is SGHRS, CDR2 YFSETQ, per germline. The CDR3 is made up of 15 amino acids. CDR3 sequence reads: CASSLWDSLNYGYTF. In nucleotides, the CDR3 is TGCGCCAGCAGCTTATGGGACAGTCTTAACTATGGCTACACCTTC.

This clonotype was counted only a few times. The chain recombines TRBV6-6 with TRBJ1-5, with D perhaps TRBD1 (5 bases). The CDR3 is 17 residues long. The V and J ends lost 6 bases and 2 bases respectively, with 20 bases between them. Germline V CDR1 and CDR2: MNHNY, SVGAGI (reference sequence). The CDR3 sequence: CASSPLTGTGGNQPQHF. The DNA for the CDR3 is TGTGCCAGCAGCCCATTAACCGGGACCGGGGGCAATCAGCCCCAGCATTTT.

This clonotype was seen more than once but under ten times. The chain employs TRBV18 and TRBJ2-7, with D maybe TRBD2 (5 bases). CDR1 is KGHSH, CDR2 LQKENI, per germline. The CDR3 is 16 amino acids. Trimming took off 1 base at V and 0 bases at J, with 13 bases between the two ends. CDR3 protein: CASSPQRELISYEQYF. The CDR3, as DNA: TGTGCCAGCTCACCACAACGGGAACTTATCTCCTACGAGCAGTACTTC.

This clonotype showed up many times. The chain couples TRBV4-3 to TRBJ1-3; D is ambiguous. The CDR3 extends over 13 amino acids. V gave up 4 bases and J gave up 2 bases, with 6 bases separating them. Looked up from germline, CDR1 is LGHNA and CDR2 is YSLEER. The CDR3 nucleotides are TGCGCCAGCAGCCCCCACCCTGGAAACACCATATATTTT. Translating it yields CASSPHPGNTIYF.

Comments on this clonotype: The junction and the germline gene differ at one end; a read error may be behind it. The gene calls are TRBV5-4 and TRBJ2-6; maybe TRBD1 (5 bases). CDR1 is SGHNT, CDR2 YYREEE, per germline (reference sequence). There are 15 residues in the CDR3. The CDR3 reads CASSIPGSGANVLIF. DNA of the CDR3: TGTGCCAGCAGCATCCCAGGCTCTGGGGCCAACGTCCTGATTTTC. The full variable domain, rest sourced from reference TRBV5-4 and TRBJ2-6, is ETGVTQSPTHLIKTRGQQVTLRCSSQSGHNTVSWYQQALGQGPQFIFQYYREEENGRGNFPPRFSGLQFPNYSSELNVNALELDDSALYLCASSIPGSGANVLIFGAGSRLTVL.

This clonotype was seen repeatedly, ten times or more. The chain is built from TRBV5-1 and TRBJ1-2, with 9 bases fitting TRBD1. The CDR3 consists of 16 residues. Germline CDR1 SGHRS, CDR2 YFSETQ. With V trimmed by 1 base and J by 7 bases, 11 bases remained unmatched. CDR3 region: CASSLTSGQGFSGYTF. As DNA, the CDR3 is TGCGCCAGCAGCTTGACGTCCGGACAGGGGTTTTCTGGCTACACCTTC. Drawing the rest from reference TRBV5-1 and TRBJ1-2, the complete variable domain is KAGVTQTPRYLIKTRGQQVTLSCSPISGHRSVSWYQQTPGQGLQFLFEYFSETQRNKGNFPGRFSGRQFSNSRSEMNVSTLELGDSALYLCASSLTSGQGFSGYTFGSGTRLTVV.

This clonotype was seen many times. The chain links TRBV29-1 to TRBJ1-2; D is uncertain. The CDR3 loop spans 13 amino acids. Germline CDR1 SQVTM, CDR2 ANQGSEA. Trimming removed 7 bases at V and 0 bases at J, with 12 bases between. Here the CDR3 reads CSALWVSNYGYTF. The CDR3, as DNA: TGCAGCGCCCTTTGGGTTTCTAACTATGGCTACACCTTC.

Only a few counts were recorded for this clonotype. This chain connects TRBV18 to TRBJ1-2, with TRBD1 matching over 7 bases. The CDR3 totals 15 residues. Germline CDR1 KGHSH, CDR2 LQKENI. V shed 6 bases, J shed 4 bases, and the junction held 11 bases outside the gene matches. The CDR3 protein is CASSLNRGDFYGYTF. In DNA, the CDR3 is TGTGCCAGCTCCCTCAACAGGGGCGACTTCTATGGCTACACCTTC.

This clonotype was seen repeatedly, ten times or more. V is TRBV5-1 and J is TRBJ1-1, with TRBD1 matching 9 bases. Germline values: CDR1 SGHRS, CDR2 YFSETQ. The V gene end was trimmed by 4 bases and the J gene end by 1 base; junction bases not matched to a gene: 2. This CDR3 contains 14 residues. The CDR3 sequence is CASSRDRANTEAFF. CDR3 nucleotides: TGCGCCAGCAGCAGGGACAGGGCGAACACTGAAGCTTTCTTT.

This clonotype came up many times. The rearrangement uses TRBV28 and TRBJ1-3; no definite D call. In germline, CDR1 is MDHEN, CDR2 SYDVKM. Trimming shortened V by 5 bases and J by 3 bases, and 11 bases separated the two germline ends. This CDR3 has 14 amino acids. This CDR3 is CASSTPAVGNTIYF. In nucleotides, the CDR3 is TGTGCCAGCAGTACCCCGGCAGTTGGAAACACCATATATTTT.

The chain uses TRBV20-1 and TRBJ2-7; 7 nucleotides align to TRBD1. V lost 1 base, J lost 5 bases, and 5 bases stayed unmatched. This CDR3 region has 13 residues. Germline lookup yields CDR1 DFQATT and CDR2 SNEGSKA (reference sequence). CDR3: CSARGTTGNEQYF. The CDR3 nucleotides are TGCAGTGCTAGAGGGACGACAGGGAACGAGCAGTACTTC.

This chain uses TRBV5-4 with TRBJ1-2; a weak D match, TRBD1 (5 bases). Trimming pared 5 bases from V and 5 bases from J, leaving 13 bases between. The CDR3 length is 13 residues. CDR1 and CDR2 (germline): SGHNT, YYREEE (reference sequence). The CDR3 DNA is TGTGCCAGCAGTATGGGGCAGATATATGGCTACACCTTC. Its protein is CASSMGQIYGYTF.

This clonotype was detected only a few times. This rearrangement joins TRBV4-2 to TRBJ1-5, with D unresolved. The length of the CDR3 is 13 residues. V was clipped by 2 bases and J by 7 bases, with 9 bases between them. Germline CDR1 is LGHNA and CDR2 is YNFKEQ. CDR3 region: CASSQTPTQPQHF. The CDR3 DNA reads TGTGCCAGCAGCCAAACGCCGACCCAGCCCCAGCATTTT.

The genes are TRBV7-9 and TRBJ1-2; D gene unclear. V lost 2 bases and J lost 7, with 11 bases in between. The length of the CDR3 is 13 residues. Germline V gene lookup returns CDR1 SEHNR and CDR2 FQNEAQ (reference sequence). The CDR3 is CASSLSGGLGYTF. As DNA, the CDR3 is TGTGCCAGCAGCTTAAGTGGAGGGCTTGGCTACACCTTC. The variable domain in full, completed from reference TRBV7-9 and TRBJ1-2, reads DTGVSQNPRHKITKRGQNVTFRCDPISEHNRLYWYRQTLGQGPEFLTYFQNEAQLEKSRLLSDRFSAERPKGSFSTLEIQRTEQGDSAMYLCASSLSGGLGYTFGSGTRLTVV.

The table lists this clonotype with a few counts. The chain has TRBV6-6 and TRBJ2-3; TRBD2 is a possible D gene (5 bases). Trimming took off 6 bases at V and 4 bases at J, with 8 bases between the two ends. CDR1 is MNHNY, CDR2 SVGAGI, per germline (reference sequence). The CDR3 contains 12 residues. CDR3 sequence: CASSLDSDTQYF. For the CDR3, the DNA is TGTGCCAGCAGCCTGGACTCAGATACGCAGTATTTT.

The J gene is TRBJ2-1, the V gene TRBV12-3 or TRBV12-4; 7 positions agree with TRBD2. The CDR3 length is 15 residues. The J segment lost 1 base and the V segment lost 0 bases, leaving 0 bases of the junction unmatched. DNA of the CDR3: TGTGCCAGCAGTTTAGCGGGAGGGTCCTACAATGAGCAGTTCTTC. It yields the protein CASSLAGGSYNEQFF.

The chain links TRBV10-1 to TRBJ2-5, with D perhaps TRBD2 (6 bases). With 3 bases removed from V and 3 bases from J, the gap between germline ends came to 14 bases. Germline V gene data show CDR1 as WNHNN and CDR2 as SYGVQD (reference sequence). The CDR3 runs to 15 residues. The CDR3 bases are TGCGCCAGCAGTGATTGGGGGGTTCTCGAAGAGACCCAGTACTTC. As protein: CASSDWGVLEETQYF.

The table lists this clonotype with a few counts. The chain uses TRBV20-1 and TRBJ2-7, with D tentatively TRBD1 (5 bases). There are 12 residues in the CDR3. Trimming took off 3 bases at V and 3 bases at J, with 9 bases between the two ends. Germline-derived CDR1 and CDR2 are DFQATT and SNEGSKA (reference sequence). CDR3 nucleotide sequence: TGCAGTGCTAGCCGCAGGGTCTACGAGCAGTACTTC. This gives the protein CSASRRVYEQYF.

This CDR3 reads CASSPGQGIQYF. CDR3 bases: TGCGCCAGCAGCCCTGGACAGGGTATTCAGTACTTC. V gene TRBV5-1 combines with J gene TRBJ2-4; 8 nucleotides match TRBD1. J was trimmed by 10 bases and V by 4 bases; bases with no gene match: 4. Germline V gene lookup returns CDR1 SGHRS and CDR2 YFSETQ. This CDR3 contains 12 residues.

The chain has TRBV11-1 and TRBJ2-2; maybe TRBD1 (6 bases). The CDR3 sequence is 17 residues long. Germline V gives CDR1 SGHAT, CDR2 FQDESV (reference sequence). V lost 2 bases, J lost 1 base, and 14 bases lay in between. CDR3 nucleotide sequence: TGTGCCAGCAGCTTAATCAGGGGATCGGTGAACACCGGGGAGCTGTTTTTT. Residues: CASSLIRGSVNTGELFF. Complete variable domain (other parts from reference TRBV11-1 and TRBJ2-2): EAEVAQSPRYKITEKSQAVAFWCDPISGHATLYWYRQILGQGPELLVQFQDESVVDDSQLPKDRFSAERLKGVDSTLKIQPAELGDSAMYLCASSLIRGSVNTGELFFGEGSRLTVL.

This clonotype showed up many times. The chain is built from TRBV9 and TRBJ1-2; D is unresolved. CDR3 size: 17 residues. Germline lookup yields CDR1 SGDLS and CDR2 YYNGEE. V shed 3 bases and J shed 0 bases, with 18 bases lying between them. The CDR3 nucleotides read TGTGCCAGCAGCGGCCTATCAGGAATCGTATCTAACTATGGCTACACCTTC. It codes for CASSGLSGIVSNYGYTF.

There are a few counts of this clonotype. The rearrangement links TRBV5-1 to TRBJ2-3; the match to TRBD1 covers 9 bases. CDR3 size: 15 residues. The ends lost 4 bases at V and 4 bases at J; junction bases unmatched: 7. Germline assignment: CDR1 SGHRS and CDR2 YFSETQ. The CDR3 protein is CASSPWTGASDTQYF. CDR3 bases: TGCGCCAGCAGCCCCTGGACAGGGGCATCAGATACGCAGTATTTT.

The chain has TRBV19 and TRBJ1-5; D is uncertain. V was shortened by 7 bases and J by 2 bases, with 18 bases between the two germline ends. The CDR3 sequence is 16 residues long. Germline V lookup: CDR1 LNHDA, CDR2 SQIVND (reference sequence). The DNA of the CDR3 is TGTGCCAGTACCCTTGGAACAACGGAGCGCAATCAGCCCCAGCATTTT. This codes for CASTLGTTERNQPQHF. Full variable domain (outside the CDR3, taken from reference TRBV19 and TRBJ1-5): DGGITQSPKYLFRKEGQNVTLSCEQNLNHDAMYWYRQDPGQGLRLIYYSQIVNDFQKGDIAEGYSVSREKKESFPLTVTSAQKNPTAFYLCASTLGTTERNQPQHFGDGTRLSIL.

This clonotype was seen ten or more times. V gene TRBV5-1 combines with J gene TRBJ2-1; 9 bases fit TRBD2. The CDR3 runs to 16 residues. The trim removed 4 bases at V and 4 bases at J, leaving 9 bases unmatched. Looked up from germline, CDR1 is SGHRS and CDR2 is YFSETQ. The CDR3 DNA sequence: TGCGCCAGCAGCATCCCGGGACTAGCTTTTTACAATGAGCAGTTCTTC. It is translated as CASSIPGLAFYNEQFF. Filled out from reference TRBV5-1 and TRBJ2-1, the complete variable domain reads KAGVTQTPRYLIKTRGQQVTLSCSPISGHRSVSWYQQTPGQGLQFLFEYFSETQRNKGNFPGRFSGRQFSNSRSEMNVSTLELGDSALYLCASSIPGLAFYNEQFFGPGTRLTVL.

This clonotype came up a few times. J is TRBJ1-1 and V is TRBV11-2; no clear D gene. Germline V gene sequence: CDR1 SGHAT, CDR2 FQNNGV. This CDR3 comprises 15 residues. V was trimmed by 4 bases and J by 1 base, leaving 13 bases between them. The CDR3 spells CASSSLHDGNTEAFF. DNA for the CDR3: TGTGCCAGCAGCTCGCTTCACGACGGGAACACTGAAGCTTTCTTT.

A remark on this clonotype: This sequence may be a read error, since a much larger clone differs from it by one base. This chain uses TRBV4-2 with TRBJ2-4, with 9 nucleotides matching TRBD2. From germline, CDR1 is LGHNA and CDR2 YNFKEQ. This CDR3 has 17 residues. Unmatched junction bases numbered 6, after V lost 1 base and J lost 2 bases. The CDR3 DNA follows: TGTGCCAGCAGCCAAGGGCTAGCGGGATCCACCAAAAACATTCAGTACTTC. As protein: CASSQGLAGSTKNIQYF.

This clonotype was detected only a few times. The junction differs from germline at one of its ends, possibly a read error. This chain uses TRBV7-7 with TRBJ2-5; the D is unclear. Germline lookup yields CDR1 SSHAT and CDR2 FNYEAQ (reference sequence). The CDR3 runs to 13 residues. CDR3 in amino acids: CASSPENQETQYF. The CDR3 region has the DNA TGTGCTAGCAGCCCCGAGAACCAAGAGACCCAGTACTTC.

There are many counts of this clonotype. The DNA of the CDR3 is TGTGCCAGCAGTTACCGAATCCTTTTGGGGACAGGGGCCACCGGGGAGCTGTTTTTT. Translating it yields CASSYRILLGTGATGELFF. The chain links TRBV6-2 or TRBV6-3 to TRBJ2-2; TRBD1 matches 10 bases. The J segment lost 4 bases and the V segment lost 2 bases, leaving 13 bases of the junction unmatched. The CDR3 spans 19 residues. Germline CDR1 is MNHEY and CDR2 is SVGEGT.